The sequence of this T cell receptor (beta chain) was determined in a study of Ad26.COV2.S vaccination and SARS-CoV-2 variants. CDR1 and CDR2 from the germline V gene are ENHRY and SYGVKD. There are 15 residues in the CDR3. Trimming pared 5 bases from V and 4 bases from J, leaving 15 bases between. Produced via immunoSEQ multiplex PCR; TCRdb's table is partial and in-frame only. The data hold 400,000 to 450,000 clones, with 75% to 95% observed a single time. Treatment defined: over 15 received Ad26.COV2.S at low or high dose, single or two shots; about 5 received placebo; per-sample allocation not given. The samples were gathered on day 63 after the first injection of vaccine or placebo.

The TCR was taken from a person between 18 and 65 years old who received the Ad26.COV2.S COVID-19 vaccine or a placebo. The material sequenced was peripheral blood, taken in a trial of Ad26.COV2.S vaccine versus placebo. This chain joins TRBV10-3 and TRBJ1-3, with TRBD1 as a possible D gene (6 bases). The CDR3 loop reads CAISPGHPRGNTIYF. The DNA for the CDR3 is TGTGCCATCAGTCCGGGACATCCAAGGGGAAACACCATATATTTT.